The clone carrying this TCR beta chain came up a few times. What it recognizes is unknown. These data are taken from a study of post-analysis software for immune sequencing data. Each TCR beta cDNA library carried unique molecular identifiers. Each batch of 1 to 10 million T cells produced hundreds of thousands of cDNA molecules. Each CDR3 protein is one row after TCRdb ran MiXCR on the PCR reads. The table includes about 160,000 distinct CDR3 sequences, roughly 40% detected once. Study findings and constraints: About 5 TRBV segments occurring more often in patients than controls included TRBV5-6, TRBV5-1 and TRBV20-1.

The ends lost 6 bases at V and 1 base at J; junction bases unmatched: 8. In germline, CDR1 is SGHTA, CDR2 FQGNSA. The CDR3 sequence is 16 residues long. The gene calls are TRBV7-2 and TRBJ1-1; 10 bases line up with TRBD1. The sequence derives from a girl aged 5 to 17 with multiple sclerosis. The sequencing used blood, collected after autologous hematopoietic stem cell transplantation. CDR3 coding DNA: TGTGCCAGCAGAGACCGGGACAGGGGTTCGAACACTGAAGCTTTCTTT. This translates into CASRDRDRGSNTEAFF.